The subject of this entry is one TCR beta chain. This clone was recorded a few times. No antigen is known for it. The sample holds no much larger clone one base away, and base qualities are not on file. These data belong to a study of cytomegalovirus exposure and HLA in healthy donors (dated by TCRdb to the late 2010s). With regard to the full study: According to an earlier analysis of around 600 of the donors, 150 million to 200 million T cells yielded approximately 120 million unique TCR beta sequences and more than 250 Gb of sequence data. Approximately 300 gigabases of sequencing data and around 85 million unique TCR sequences made up an early release that covered approximately 620 HLA-typed donors. Of the roughly 400 genotyped donors, 65% to 90% were placed in the genetic ancestry cluster associated with self-reported Caucasian donors. The study aimed to test whether signatures of past pathogen exposure could be identified by cataloging public T cell receptors. Using immunosequencing, the study profiled T cell repertoires from 500 to 800 subjects and related those repertoires to cytomegalovirus serostatus. A separate validation cohort of about 110 different subjects was used in addition to the 666-subject first cohort. To predict cytomegalovirus infection status, the study combined high-throughput TCR immunosequencing, statistical association of individual TCRs with disease status, and machine learning. A later analysis re-analyzed previously published TCR beta repertoires from 500 to 700 donors and added high-resolution HLA genotyping to study TCR occurrence patterns. Rather than using new phenotypic data, the later analysis identified candidate immune exposures from TCR beta sequences and from how often those sequences occurred across donors. An earlier analysis of around 580 of the donors used high-throughput TCR beta sequencing to judge whether each TCR beta V gene segment behaved as functional or pseudogenic. Donor age, sex, ethnicity and CMV serostatus were compiled alongside the repertoire data. Genome-wide SNP genotypes for about 65% of the roughly 670 donors were used in a later genetic analysis, which treated that subset as a discovery cohort. All discovery cohort repertoires had been generated on a single sequencing platform. Class I and class II HLA loci were covered by the typing at four-digit resolution. Typing coverage differed by locus: A, B, C, DRB1 and DQB1 were typed in roughly 620-640 donors, DQA1 in 522, DPA1 in 600 to 610, and DPB1 in around 440. Because of strong linkage in the cohort, roughly five DR-DQ haplotypes were treated as single units for association and clustering. Among 398 genotyped donors of the cohort, an average of about 240,000 unique TCR beta nucleotide sequences were sequenced per donor, approximately 20% of them non-productive. Beyond this particular receptor, the publication reports: Because counts were too low, roughly 17 rarely observed V segments, including chromosome 9 orphons, were left out of the earlier analysis of several hundred of the donors. Only TCR beta chains were sequenced in this cohort, and the absence of alpha or paired-chain data limited detectable features. Correlated functional status among segregating V segments might reflect linkage disequilibrium, but an unknown experimental factor could not be ruled out. In a later analysis, the rate of TCR association differed among HLA loci, with DRB1 alleles having the most associated TCRs and HLA-C alleles having the fewest. Compared with the 666-donor mean, donors in an Asian-associated ancestry cluster had fewer N-insertions in productive TCRs, according to a later genetic analysis. An earlier analysis of roughly 570 of the donors showed that most TCR beta V segments appeared in productive rearrangements either about 87% or about 30% of the time, which broadly matched IMGT annotations. Because some donors lacked HLA typing at each locus, the association tests relied only on the typed subset. The study listed approximately 150 TCR beta chains as associated with cytomegalovirus. Immune exposure information for the cohort was limited to CMV serostatus. Most TCR sequences were seen in very few donors, while some public TCRs were found in many individuals. According to a later analysis, parvovirus B19, influenza, CMV and Epstein-Barr virus appeared linked to several top co-occurrence clusters. Assigning TCR associations to individual alleles was difficult when HLA alleles, especially DR and DQ, strongly co-occurred. The 87-base-pair reads could not distinguish some IMGT-functional V segments, including TRBV6-2 and TRBV6-3, so those segments were excluded. The classifier was reported to diagnose cytomegalovirus status with high specificity and sensitivity in both the original and validation cohorts. The authors suggested that the approach could potentially be generalized to other disease states and immunological phenotypes. In a later analysis, HLA-associated TCR beta chains showed more clonal expansion and lower generation probabilities than non-associated chains that were equally common. Three of the identified cytomegalovirus-associated TCR beta chains were confirmed in vitro to be specific for cytomegalovirus antigens. Specific HLA alleles were associated with 18,000 or so TCR beta sequences at a false discovery rate of 0.05 in a later analysis. A later genetic analysis associated a missense DCLRE1C variant with V-gene and J-gene trimming of TCR beta chains, and an independent cohort replicated the association. A further reported finding was that TCR beta sequences accurately predicted the HLA-A and HLA-B alleles for most subjects in the first cohort. According to a later analysis, most CMV-associated TCR beta chains appeared to be HLA-restricted, and the HLA associations seemed to be driven largely by CMV exposure. Presence/absence analyses assumed roughly uniform sequencing depth across donors, an assumption that may not hold. The sequencing pipeline was judged likely to have produced a cluster of highly shared sequence variants as a technical artifact.

The cohort consisted of 650 to 700 healthy bone marrow donors. All cohort members were sampled while nominally healthy, although unrecorded immune exposures were likely present. The donor tested CMV seropositive, placing the donor among the 289 seropositive members of the cohort. A peripheral blood sample was provided by each donor, and peripheral blood mononuclear cells were used for TCR beta sequencing. The Qiagen DNeasy Blood Extraction Kit was used to extract genomic DNA from the blood cell samples. V is reduced by 7 bases and J by 4 bases, leaving a spacing of 17 bases between them. In the germline V gene (reference sequence), CDR1 corresponds to LNHDA and CDR2 to SQIVND. From cysteine to phenylalanine, the CDR3 is 15 amino acids long. Here the CDR3 DNA is all that survives: 45 bases in frame from base 1. Receptor libraries were prepared by the immunoSEQ multiplex PCR assay. The multiplex PCR relied on a mix of 60 forward primers for TCR Vbeta segments and 13 reverse primers for TCR Jbeta segments. The CDR3 region of rearranged TCR beta genes was amplified from genomic DNA by a multiplex PCR assay. Amplified TCR beta libraries were sequenced as 87-base-pair reads on the Illumina HiSeq System. In the paper's pipeline: Across the 500 to 850 repertoires, a later analysis counted 80 million or so unique TCR beta chains, 9.5 million to 13 million of which were shared by at least two donors. Raw reads were error-corrected and collapsed into unique sequences with a nearest-neighbor algorithm that merged closely related sequences to remove PCR and sequencing errors. CDR3 sequences were aligned to IMGT reference sequences to assign V, D and J gene segments. Each retained sequence needed at least a six-nucleotide match to both a V gene segment and a J gene segment. A rearrangement counted as productive if the CDR3 had no stop codons and remained in frame with V and J, and every other rearrangement counted as non-productive. Following IMGT convention, CDR3 was defined as the stretch from the second conserved V-encoded cysteine to the conserved J-encoded phenylalanine. The earlier analysis of around 640 of the donors excluded sequences that lacked an unambiguous match to a single V gene segment. In an earlier analysis of several hundred of the donors, V segments were called functional above 56.7% productive rearrangements and were called segregating when the between-donor standard deviation exceeded 5%. A statistical classification framework was built for diagnosing cytomegalovirus status from the catalog of TCR beta chain sequences. V and J gene assignment, in a later analysis, came from comparing TCR nucleotide sequences with IMGT/GENE-DB human TR gene sequences. A later analysis assigned CDR3 sequences and most-parsimonious VDJ recombination scenarios with the TCRdist pipeline. A later analysis defined each TCR beta chain by its CDR3 amino acid sequence plus V-gene family, and excluded reads lacking a unique V-gene family. A later analysis removed 592 highly shared, low-generation-probability nucleotide sequences to deal with suspected cross-contamination and a sequencing artifact. In a later analysis, a clonal expansion index was calculated for each public chain from normalized within-repertoire ranks of inferred template counts. A later analysis computed generation probabilities with a VDJ recombination model fitted to out-of-frame rearrangements, and checked the results against IGoR. In a later analysis, TCR-TCR, TCR-HLA and TCR-CMV co-occurrence was scored with hypergeometric tests, and a repertoire-size bias correction was applied to TCR pairs. In a later analysis, false discovery rates were estimated by permuting HLA or CMV assignments 20 times. In a later analysis, co-occurring TCRs were grouped using DBSCAN, and TCRdist sequence similarity was added for clustering within HLA-allele-positive subsets. Repertoires with fewer than 30,000 or more than 120,000 public chains, plus five repertoires with anomalous nucleotide sharing, were excluded from co-occurrence clustering. Held by TCRdb, this immuneACCESS table contains in-frame sequences only and omits some clones. Under half of the omission traces to an unresolved V gene where checked; the cause of the rest is unknown. V, J and clone size are those of that table, while D and trimming were read from the DNA. In this sample the table shows about 43,000 clones, under 70% of which occur a single time. 12% of the sample is in the top ten clones.

The sequence derives from a man aged 60 to 69 in good health and CMV-seropositive. Sample: PBMCs. This chain joins TRBV19 to TRBJ1-3, with TRBD1 tentatively as D gene (5 bases match). This receptor carries the CDR3 CASITNTGYGNTIYF. The DNA reads as follows: TGTGCCAGTATCACCAATACAGGTTACGGAAACACCATATATTTT.